This T cell receptor (beta chain) is drawn from a study of cytomegalovirus exposure and HLA in healthy donors. Findings of the study overall: Among the most significant clusters, several appeared linked to common viral pathogens in a later analysis.

The CDR3 has 15 residues. V lost 4 bases and J 0 bases, leaving 15 bases between the germline ends. CDR1 GTSNPN and CDR2 SVGIG come from the germline V gene (reference sequence). The primer mix had 60 Vbeta and 13 Jbeta primers. TCRdb's copy holds only in-frame clones and misses some; the assay was immunoSEQ multiplex PCR. Counted here are 150,000 to 200,000 clones, approximately 82% occurring once; the ten biggest clones make up 2.1%. As regards this clone: The antigen remains undetermined.

This chain connects TRBV30 to TRBJ1-1; D gene unclear. The receptor comes from a woman younger than 35 in good health and CMV-seropositive. Sequencing used PBMCs. In DNA form, the CDR3 reads TGTGCCTGGACCTCGGGGAGCGTCATGAACACTGAAGCTTTCTTT. Translating gives CAWTSGSVMNTEAFF.